Listed below are T cell receptor beta chains from one sample, sequenced in a study of long-term antiretroviral therapy in people with HIV. Profiled with immunoSEQ multiplex PCR; TCRdb holds only in-frame clones, not every one. The sample consists of tens of thousands of clones, more than 90% of them appearing once. The specimen comprised unsorted PBMCs, sampled 3.7 years after starting antiretroviral therapy. The receptors were sampled from a woman between 45 and 60 years old with HIV. CDR3s include the opening cysteine and the closing phenylalanine or tryptophan. A D gene is named only where the DNA matches it firmly. Part of the rows lack a size; the others show once, few, many or a class for expanded clones.

>TRBJ1-5|TRBD1|TRBV19|14|-
CASSRDSYNQPQHF
TGTGCCAGTAGTCGGGACAGTTACAATCAGCCCCAGCATTTT
>TRBJ2-7|-|TRBV10-1|16|-
CASSESLGAGSYEQYF
TGCGCCAGCAGTGAGTCCCTAGGAGCGGGTTCCTACGAGCAGTACTTC
>TRBJ1-5|TRBD1|TRBV19|14|-
CASTGQAGNQPQHF
TGTGCCAGTACGGGACAGGCGGGCAATCAGCCCCAGCATTTT
>TRBJ1-6|-|TRBV7-2|18|-
CASSLEGPGHSYNSPLHF
TGTGCCAGCAGCTTAGAAGGGCCAGGACACTCCTATAATTCACCCCTCCACTTT
>TRBJ2-1|-|TRBV7-3|11|-
CASDGGNEQFF
TGTGCCAGCGATGGCGGAAATGAGCAGTTCTTC
>TRBJ1-6|-|TRBV6-6|14|-
CASSYSLVFSPLHF
TGTGCCAGCAGTTATAGCCTAGTGTTCTCACCCCTCCACTTT
>TRBJ1-2|-|TRBV6-1|14|-
CASSPGLRNYGYTF
TGTGCCAGCAGTCCGGGACTGAGGAACTATGGCTACACCTTC
>TRBJ1-6|-|TRBV6-4|15|-
CASRTEGGLDSPLHF
TGTGCCAGCAGAACCGAGGGGGGGTTGGATTCACCCCTCCACTTT
>TRBJ2-3|TRBD2|TRBV5-1|15|-
CASSLEAGGLNTQYF
TGCGCCAGCAGCTTGGAAGCGGGGGGGTTAAATACGCAGTATTTT
>TRBJ2-3|TRBD1|TRBV11-2|17|-
CASSVSTGAGSTDTQYF
TGTGCCAGCAGCGTCTCGACAGGGGCCGGGTCCACAGATACGCAGTATTTT
>TRBJ2-2|TRBD2|TRBV5-4|16|few
CASTVAGGINTGELFF
TGTGCCAGCACCGTAGCGGGGGGCATAAACACCGGGGAGCTGTTTTTT
>TRBJ1-4|-|TRBV5-8|15|-
CASSLQGVLNEKLFF
TGTGCCAGCAGCCTACAGGGAGTCCTTAATGAAAAACTGTTTTTT
>TRBJ2-5|-|TRBV2|14|once
CASSIGTPGGTQYF
TGTGCCAGCAGTATTGGGACCCCTGGAGGGACCCAGTACTTC
>TRBJ2-7|-|TRBV20-1|11|-
CSARDRLEQYF
TGCAGTGCTAGAGATCGCCTCGAGCAGTACTTC
>TRBJ2-7|TRBD2|TRBV2|13|-
CASTRTSGGVTYF
TGTGCCAGCACTCGGACTAGCGGGGGTGTCACGTACTTC
>TRBJ2-3|TRBD2|TRBV2|12|-
CASTAGGARKYF
TGTGCCAGCACCGCCGGGGGGGCCCGCAAGTATTTT
>TRBJ1-2|-|TRBV2|12|-
CASTYGAYGYTF
TGTGCCAGCACATACGGGGCGTATGGCTACACCTTC
>TRBJ1-3|TRBD1|TRBV29-1|15|-
CSVVGGQGTGNTIYF
TGCAGCGTCGTGGGAGGACAGGGAACTGGAAACACCATATATTTT
>TRBJ2-5|TRBD1|TRBV10-1|14|-
CASSDTGVGETQYF
TGCGCCAGCAGTGATACAGGGGTTGGAGAGACCCAGTACTTC
>TRBJ1-1|-|TRBV7-2|15|once
CASSPAAGRKTEAFF
TGTGCCAGCAGCCCAGCCGCAGGGCGGAAAACTGAAGCTTTCTTT
>TRBJ2-1|-|TRBV2|14|-
CASSDSDLSNEQFF
TGTGCCAGCAGTGATTCGGACCTGAGCAATGAGCAGTTCTTC
>TRBJ1-5|-|TRBV6-1|19|-
CASSEGFGDSTGSNQPQHF
TGTGCCAGCAGTGAAGGGTTTGGGGACTCTACGGGGAGCAATCAGCCCCAGCATTTT
>TRBJ2-5|TRBD2|TRBV7-9|16|-
CASSTTRTSGKETQYF
TGTGCCAGCAGCACGACCCGGACTAGCGGAAAAGAGACCCAGTACTTC
>TRBJ1-4|-|TRBV6-5|15|-
CASSYSTGLVEKLFF
TGTGCCAGCAGTTACAGTACAGGCTTGGTGGAAAAACTGTTTTTT
>TRBJ2-1|-|TRBV29-1|13|-
CTSTRRSDNEQFF
TGCACCAGCACACGGCGTTCGGATAATGAGCAGTTCTTC
>TRBJ2-1|-|TRBV30|12|once
CAWTGGHSEQFF
TGTGCCTGGACCGGGGGTCACAGTGAGCAGTTCTTC
>TRBJ2-7|TRBD2|TRBV9|15|-
CASSATGTTTYEQYF
TGTGCCAGCAGCGCCACCGGGACTACTACCTACGAGCAGTACTTC
>TRBJ2-6|-|TRBV4-2|15|-
CASSQEGRASNVLTF
TGTGCCAGCAGCCAAGAGGGCCGGGCTTCCAACGTCCTGACTTTC
>TRBJ2-6|-|TRBV7-2|17|-
CASSAEGRNSGANVLTF
TGTGCCAGCAGCGCCGAGGGACGCAACTCTGGGGCCAACGTCCTGACTTTC
>TRBJ1-5|-|TRBV30|13|-
CAWSVQGDQPQHF
TGTGCCTGGAGTGTGCAGGGTGATCAGCCCCAGCATTTT
>TRBJ1-3|-|TRBV6-5|13|-
CASSDQGTNTIYF
TGTGCCAGCAGTGACCAGGGGACGAACACCATATATTTT